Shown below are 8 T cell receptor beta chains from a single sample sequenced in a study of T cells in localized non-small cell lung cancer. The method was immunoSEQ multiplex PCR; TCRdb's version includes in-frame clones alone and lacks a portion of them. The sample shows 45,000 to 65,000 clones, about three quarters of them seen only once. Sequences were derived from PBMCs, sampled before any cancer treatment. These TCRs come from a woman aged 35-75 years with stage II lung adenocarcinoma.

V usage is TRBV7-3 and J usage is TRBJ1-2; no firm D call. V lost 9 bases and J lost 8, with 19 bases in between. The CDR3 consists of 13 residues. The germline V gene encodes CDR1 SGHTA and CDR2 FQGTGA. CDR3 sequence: CASRTGGGRGYTF. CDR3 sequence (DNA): TGTGCCAGTCGGACCGGTGGAGGACGAGGCTACACCTTC.

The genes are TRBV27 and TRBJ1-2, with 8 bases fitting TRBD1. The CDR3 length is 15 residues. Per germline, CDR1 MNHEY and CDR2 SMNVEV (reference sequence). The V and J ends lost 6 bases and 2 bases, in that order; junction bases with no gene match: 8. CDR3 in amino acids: CASSGQGAGNYGYTF. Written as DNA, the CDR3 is TGTGCCAGCAGCGGCCAGGGGGCGGGGAACTATGGCTACACCTTC.

The CDR3 here is CASSSHEPRGMNTEAFF. The CDR3 coding sequence is TGTGCCAGCAGCTCCCACGAACCAAGGGGGATGAACACTGAAGCTTTCTTT. The chain has TRBV7-3 and TRBJ1-1; D is perhaps TRBD1 (6 bases). V lost 4 bases and J 0 bases, leaving 18 bases between the germline ends. This CDR3 comprises 17 residues. The germline gives CDR1 SGHTA, CDR2 FQGTGA.

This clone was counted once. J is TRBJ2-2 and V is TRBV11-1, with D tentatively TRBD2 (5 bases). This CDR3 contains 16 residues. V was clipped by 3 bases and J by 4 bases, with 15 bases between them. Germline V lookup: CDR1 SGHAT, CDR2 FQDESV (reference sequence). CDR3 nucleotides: TGTGCCAGCAGCTTGGGAGTTCCCCGGGGCACCGGGGAGCTGTTTTTT. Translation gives CASSLGVPRGTGELFF.

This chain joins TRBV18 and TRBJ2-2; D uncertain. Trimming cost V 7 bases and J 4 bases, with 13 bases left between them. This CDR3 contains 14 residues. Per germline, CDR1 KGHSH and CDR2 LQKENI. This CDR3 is CASFASGITGELFF. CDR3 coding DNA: TGTGCCAGCTTCGCTTCCGGAATCACCGGGGAGCTGTTTTTT.

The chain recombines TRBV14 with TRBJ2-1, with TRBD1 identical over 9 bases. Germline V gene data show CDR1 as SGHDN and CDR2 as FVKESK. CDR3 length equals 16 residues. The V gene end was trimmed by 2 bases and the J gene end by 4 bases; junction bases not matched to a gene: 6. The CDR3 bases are TGTGCCAGCAGCCAAATGGGGACAGGGCCTTACAATGAGCAGTTCTTC. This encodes CASSQMGTGPYNEQFF.

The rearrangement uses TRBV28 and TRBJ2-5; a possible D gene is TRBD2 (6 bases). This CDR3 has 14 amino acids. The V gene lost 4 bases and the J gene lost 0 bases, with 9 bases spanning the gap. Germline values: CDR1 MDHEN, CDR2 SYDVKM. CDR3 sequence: CASSSRDYQETQYF. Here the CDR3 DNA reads TGTGCCAGCAGTTCAAGGGACTACCAAGAGACCCAGTACTTC.

DNA of the CDR3: TGTGCCAGCAGCCGCAGGGGGGATGGCTACACCTTC. Translating gives CASSRRGDGYTF. The genes are TRBV6-5 and TRBJ1-2, with 7 bases identical to TRBD1. V dropped 6 bases and J dropped 6; count of bases not matched to a gene: 4. The CDR3 totals 12 residues. Germline lookup yields CDR1 MNHEY and CDR2 SVGAGI.